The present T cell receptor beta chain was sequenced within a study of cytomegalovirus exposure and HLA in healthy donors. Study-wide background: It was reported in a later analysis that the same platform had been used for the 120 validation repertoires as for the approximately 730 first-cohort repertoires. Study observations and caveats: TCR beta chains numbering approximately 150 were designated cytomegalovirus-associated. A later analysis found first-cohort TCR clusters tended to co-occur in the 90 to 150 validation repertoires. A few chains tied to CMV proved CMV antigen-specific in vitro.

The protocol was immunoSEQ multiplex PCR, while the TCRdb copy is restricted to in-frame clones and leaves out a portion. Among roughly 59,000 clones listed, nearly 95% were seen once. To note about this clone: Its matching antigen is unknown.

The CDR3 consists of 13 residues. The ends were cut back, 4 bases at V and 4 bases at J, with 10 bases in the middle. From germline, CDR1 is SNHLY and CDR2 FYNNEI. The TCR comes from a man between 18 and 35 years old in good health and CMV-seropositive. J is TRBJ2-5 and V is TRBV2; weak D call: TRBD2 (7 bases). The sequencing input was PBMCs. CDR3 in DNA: TGTGCCAGCAGTGTCGGGGGGCTAGAGACCCAGTACTTC. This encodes CASSVGGLETQYF.